This passage covers 3 T cell receptor beta chains from one sample sequenced in a study of T cells in Graves' hyperthyroidism and ophthalmopathy. Amplification of TCR beta CDR3 regions used RNA as the template. First-round RT-PCR of the TCR CDR3 relied on the HTBI primer set. In TCRdb, the multiplex PCR reads were re-called with MiXCR into one record per CDR3 protein. This table has hundreds of thousands of distinct CDR3 sequences, about 12% appearing once. The specimen was blood. The source of these receptors is a woman aged 18-29 years with Graves' hyperthyroidism.

This clonotype was picked up many times. The chain carries TRBV20-1 and TRBJ1-2; no firm D call. V lost 1 base and J lost 8, with 20 bases in between. The CDR3 contains 15 residues. Germline CDR1 is DFQATT and CDR2 is SNEGSKA (reference sequence). CDR3 in amino acids: CSARAQAMSSGGYTF. For the CDR3, the DNA is TGCAGTGCTAGAGCCCAAGCTATGAGCTCGGGGGGCTACACCTTC.

This clonotype was counted only a few times. This sequence joins TRBV20-1 and TRBJ2-3, with D perhaps given as TRBD1 or TRBD2 (5 bases each). The CDR3 length is 14 residues. Germline CDR1 and CDR2: DFQATT and SNEGSKA (reference sequence). Trimming pared 1 base from V and 4 bases from J, leaving 12 bases between. In nucleotides, the CDR3 is TGCAGTGCTAGAGGGGGGAGACTCTCAGATACGCAGTATTTT. Amino acid sequence: CSARGGRLSDTQYF.

This clonotype was found a few times. The V and J genes are TRBV20-1 and TRBJ1-3; D is unresolved. V was clipped by 3 bases and J by 8 bases, with 17 bases between them. The V gene's germline CDR1 is DFQATT and CDR2 SNEGSKA (reference sequence). This CDR3 is 14 amino acids long. Written as DNA, the CDR3 is TGCAGTGCTAGGCAGGTTCAGTCTGTGGACACCATATATTTT. Residues: CSARQVQSVDTIYF.